One sample yielded the 3 T cell receptor beta chains listed below, sequenced in a study of immune heterogeneity within non-small cell lung tumors. Multiplex PCR amplified TCR beta CDR3 with 32 V and 13 J primers. TCRdb reanalysed the multiplex PCR reads using MiXCR and keeps one entry per CDR3 protein. Among tens of thousands of distinct CDR3 sequences listed, more than 25% were seen once. At 600 ng per sample, bulk tumor genomic DNA provided the template. Surgical sampling yielded several biopsies per primary tumor (spaced far apart). Surgery that was curative in intent was performed on patients with untreated, newly diagnosed non-small cell lung cancer. Sample: lung tumor tissue. These receptors were taken from a man aged 35 to 55 with non-small cell lung cancer.

The J gene is TRBJ2-7, the V gene TRBV5-1; TRBD2 aligns across 10 bases. Germline V lookup: CDR1 SGHRS, CDR2 YFSETQ. The CDR3 sequence is 16 residues long. The V gene end was trimmed by 0 bases and the J gene end by 2 bases; junction bases not matched to a gene: 5. CDR3 DNA: TGCGCCAGCAGCTTGGCTAGCGGGAGTATCACCTACGAGCAGTACTTC. It encodes CASSLASGSITYEQYF.

As for this clonotype: This may stem from a read error, because a much larger clone lies one nucleotide away. V is TRBV11-2 and J is TRBJ1-6; the D is unclear. Trimming cost V 7 bases and J 16 bases, with 20 bases left between them. The CDR3 totals 13 residues. The germline V gene encodes CDR1 SGHAT and CDR2 FQNNGV. The CDR3 DNA reads as TGTGCCAGCATCCTCACCGGGCCCCGGGGACTCCACTTT. Residues: CASILTGPRGLHF.

As concerns this clonotype: Compared with germline, one end of the junction differs, possibly owing to a read error. The chain employs TRBV6-1 and TRBJ2-7; 8 nucleotides match TRBD1. The CDR3 is 15 amino acids. CDR1 and CDR2 (germline): MNHNS, SASEGT. The DNA for the CDR3 is TGTGACAGCAGTGCGGTGGGGACAGGACTCTACGAGCAGTACTTC. This gives the protein CDSSAVGTGLYEQYF.